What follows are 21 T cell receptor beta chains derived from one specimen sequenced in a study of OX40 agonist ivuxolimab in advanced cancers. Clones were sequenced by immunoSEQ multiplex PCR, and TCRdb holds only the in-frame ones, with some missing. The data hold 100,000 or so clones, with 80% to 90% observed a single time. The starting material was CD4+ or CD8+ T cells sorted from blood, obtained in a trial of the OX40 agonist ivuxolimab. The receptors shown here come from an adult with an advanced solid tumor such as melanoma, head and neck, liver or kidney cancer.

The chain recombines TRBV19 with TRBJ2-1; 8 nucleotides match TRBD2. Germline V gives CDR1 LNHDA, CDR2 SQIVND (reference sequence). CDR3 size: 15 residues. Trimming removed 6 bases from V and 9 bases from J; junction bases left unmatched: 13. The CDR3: CASSPQGGRGVEQFF. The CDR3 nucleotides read TGTGCCAGTAGCCCCCAGGGCGGGCGGGGGGTTGAGCAGTTCTTC.

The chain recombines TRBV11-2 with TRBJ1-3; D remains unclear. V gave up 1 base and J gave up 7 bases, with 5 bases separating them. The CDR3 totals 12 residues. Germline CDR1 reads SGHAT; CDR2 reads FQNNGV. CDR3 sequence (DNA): TGTGCCAGCAGCTTAGGTCCTAACACCATATATTTT. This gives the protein CASSLGPNTIYF. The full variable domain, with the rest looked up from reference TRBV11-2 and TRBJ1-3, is EAGVAQSPRYKIIEKRQSVAFWCNPISGHATLYWYQQILGQGPKLLIQFQNNGVVDDSQLPKDRFSAERLKGVDSTLKIQPAKLEDSAVYLCASSLGPNTIYFGEGSWLTVV.

CDR3 loop: CASRRDGEAFF. For the CDR3, the DNA is TGTGCCAGCAGACGGGACGGTGAAGCTTTCTTT. The chain has TRBV6-5 and TRBJ1-1; TRBD1 might be the D (5 bases). Germline V gives CDR1 MNHEY, CDR2 SVGAGI. V lost 6 bases, J lost 7 bases, and 9 bases lay in between. The CDR3 runs to 11 residues.

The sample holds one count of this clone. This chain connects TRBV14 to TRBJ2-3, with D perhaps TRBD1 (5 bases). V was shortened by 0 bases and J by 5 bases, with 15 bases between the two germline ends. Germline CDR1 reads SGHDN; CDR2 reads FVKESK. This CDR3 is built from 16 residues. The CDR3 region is CASSQDPRERRDTQYF. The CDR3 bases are TGTGCCAGCAGCCAAGACCCCAGGGAAAGGAGAGATACGCAGTATTTT.

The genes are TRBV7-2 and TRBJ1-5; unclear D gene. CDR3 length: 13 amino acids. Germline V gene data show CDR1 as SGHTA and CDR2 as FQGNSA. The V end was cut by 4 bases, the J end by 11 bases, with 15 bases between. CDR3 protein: CASSSEKGSTQHF. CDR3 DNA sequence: TGTGCCAGCAGCTCCGAGAAAGGATCGACCCAGCATTTT.

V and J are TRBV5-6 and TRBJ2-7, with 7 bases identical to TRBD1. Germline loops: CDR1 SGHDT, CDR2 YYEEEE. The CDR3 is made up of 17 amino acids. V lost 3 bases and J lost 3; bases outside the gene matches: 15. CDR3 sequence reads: CASSWALSGTDFYEQYF. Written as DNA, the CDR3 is TGTGCCAGCAGCTGGGCACTTAGTGGGACAGACTTCTACGAGCAGTACTTC.

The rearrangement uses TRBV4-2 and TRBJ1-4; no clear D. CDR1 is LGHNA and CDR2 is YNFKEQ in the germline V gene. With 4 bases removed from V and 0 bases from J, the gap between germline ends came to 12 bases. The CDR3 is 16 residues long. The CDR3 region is CASSPRAGATNEKLFF. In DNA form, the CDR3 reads TGTGCCAGCAGCCCTCGGGCCGGCGCAACTAATGAAAAACTGTTTTTT.

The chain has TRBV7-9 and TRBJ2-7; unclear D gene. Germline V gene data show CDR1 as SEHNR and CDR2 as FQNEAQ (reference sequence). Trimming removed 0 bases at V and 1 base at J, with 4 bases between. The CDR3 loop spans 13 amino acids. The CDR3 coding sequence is TGTGCCAGCAGCTTAGCGGGTTCCTACGAGCAGTACTTC. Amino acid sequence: CASSLAGSYEQYF.

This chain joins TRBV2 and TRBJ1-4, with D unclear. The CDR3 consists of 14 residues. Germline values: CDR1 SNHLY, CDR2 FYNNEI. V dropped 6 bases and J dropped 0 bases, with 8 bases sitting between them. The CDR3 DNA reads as TGTGCCAGCAGAGCTCATGCAACTAATGAAAAACTGTTTTTT. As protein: CASRAHATNEKLFF. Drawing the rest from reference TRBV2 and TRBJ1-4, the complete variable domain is EPEVTQTPSHQVTQMGQEVILRCVPISNHLYFYWYRQILGQKVEFLVSFYNNEISEKSEIFDDQFSVERPDGSNFTLKIRSTKLEDSAMYFCASRAHATNEKLFFGSGTQLSVL.

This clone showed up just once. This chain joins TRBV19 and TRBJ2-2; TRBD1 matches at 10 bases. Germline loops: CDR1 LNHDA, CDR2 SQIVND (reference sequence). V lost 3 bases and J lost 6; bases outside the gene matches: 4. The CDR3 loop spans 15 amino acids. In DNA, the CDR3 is TGTGCCAGTAGTATCAGGACAGGGGGGGCCGGGGAGCTGTTTTTT. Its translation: CASSIRTGGAGELFF.

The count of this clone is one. The CDR3 reads CASSLSYNSPLHF. In nucleotides, the CDR3 is TGTGCCAGCAGCCTATCCTATAATTCACCCCTCCACTTT. The rearrangement uses TRBV6-5 and TRBJ1-6; D uncertain. The CDR3 is 13 residues long. Germline CDR1 is MNHEY and CDR2 is SVGAGI. Trimming shortened V by 6 bases and J by 1 base, and 4 bases separated the two germline ends.

CDR3 amino acids: CAWATGASYEQYF. The CDR3 nucleotides are TGTGCCTGGGCCACAGGGGCTTCCTACGAGCAGTACTTC. The chain has TRBV30 and TRBJ2-7, with TRBD1 matching over 7 bases. Germline CDR1 and CDR2: GTSNPN and SVGIG (reference sequence). The CDR3 has 13 amino acids. V gave up 5 bases and J gave up 1 base; unmatched junction bases: 5.

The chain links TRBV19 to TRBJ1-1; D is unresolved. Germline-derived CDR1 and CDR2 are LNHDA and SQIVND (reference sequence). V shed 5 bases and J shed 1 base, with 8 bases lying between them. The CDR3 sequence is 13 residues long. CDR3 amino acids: CASSLKRNTEAFF. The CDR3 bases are TGTGCCAGTAGTCTCAAACGGAACACTGAAGCTTTCTTT.

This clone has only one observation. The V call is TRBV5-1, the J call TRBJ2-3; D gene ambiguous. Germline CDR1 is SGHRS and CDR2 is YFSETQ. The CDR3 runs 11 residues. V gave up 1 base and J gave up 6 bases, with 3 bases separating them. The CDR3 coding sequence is TGCGCCAGCAGCTTGCGGGATACGCAGTATTTT. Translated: CASSLRDTQYF.

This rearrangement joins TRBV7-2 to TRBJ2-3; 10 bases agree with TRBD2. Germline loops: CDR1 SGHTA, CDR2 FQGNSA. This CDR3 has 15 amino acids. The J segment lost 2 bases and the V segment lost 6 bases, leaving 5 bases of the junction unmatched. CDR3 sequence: CASSRTSGYTDTQYF. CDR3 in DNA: TGTGCCAGCAGTAGGACTAGCGGTTACACAGATACGCAGTATTTT.

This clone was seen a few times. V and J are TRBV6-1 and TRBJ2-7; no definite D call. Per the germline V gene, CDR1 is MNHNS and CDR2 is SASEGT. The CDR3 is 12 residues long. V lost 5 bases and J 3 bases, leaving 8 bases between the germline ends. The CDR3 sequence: CASSPMGYEQYV. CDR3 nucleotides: TGTGCCAGCAGTCCCATGGGCTACGAGCAGTACGTC.

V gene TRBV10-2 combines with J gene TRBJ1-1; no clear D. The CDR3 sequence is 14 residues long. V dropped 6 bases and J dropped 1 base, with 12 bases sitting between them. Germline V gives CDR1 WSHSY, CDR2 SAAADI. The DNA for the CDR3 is TGCGCCAGCAGGGACCTACGGGCGAACACTGAAGCTTTCTTT. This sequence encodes CASRDLRANTEAFF.

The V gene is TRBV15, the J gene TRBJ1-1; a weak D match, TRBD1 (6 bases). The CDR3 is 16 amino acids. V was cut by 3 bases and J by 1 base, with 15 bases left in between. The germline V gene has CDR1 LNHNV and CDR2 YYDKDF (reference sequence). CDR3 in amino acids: CATSRGRGIGNTEAFF. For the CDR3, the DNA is TGTGCCACCAGCAGGGGCAGGGGCATAGGGAACACTGAAGCTTTCTTT.

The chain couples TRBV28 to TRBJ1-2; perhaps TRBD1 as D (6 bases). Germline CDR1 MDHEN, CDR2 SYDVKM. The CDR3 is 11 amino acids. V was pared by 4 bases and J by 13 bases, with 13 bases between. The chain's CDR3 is CASSSLQGFTF. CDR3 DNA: TGTGCCAGCAGTTCATTACAGGGTTTCACCTTC.

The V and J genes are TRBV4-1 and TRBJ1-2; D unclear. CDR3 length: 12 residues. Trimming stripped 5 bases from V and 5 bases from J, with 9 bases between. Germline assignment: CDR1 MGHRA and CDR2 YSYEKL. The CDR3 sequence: CASSDQSYGYTF. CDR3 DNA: TGCGCCAGCAGCGATCAGTCATATGGCTACACCTTC.

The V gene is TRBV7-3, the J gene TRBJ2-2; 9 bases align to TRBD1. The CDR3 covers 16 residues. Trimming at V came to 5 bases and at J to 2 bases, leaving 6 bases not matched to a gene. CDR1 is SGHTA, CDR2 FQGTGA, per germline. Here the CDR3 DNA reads TGTGCCAGCAGCACGACAGGGGGAACTAACACCGGGGAGCTGTTTTTT. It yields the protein CASSTTGGTNTGELFF.